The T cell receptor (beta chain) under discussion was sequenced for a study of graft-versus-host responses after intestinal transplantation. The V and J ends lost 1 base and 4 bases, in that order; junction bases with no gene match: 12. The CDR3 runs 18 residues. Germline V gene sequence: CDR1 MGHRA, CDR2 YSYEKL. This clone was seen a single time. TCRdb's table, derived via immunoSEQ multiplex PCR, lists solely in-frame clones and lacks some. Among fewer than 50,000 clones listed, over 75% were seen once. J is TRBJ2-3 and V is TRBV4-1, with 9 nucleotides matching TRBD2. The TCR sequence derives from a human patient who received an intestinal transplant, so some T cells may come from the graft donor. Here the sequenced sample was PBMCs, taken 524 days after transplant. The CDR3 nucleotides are TGCGCCAGCAGCCAAGTCCACCGGGTAGCGGGAGTGGCAGATACGCAGTATTTT. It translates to CASSQVHRVAGVADTQYF.